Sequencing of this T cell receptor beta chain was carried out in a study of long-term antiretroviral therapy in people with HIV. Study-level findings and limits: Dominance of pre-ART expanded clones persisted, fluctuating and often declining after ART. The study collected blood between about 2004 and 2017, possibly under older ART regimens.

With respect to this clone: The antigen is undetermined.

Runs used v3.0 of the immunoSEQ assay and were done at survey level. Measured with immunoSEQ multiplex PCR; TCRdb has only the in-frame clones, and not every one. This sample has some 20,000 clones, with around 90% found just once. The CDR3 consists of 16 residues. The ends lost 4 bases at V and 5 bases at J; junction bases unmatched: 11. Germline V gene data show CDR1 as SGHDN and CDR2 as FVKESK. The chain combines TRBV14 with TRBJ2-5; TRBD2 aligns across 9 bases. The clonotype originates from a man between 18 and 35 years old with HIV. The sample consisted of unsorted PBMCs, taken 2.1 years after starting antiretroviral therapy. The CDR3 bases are TGTGCCAGCAGCCCGCTTCGGCGGGAGGGGATGGAGACCCAGTACTTC. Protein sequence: CASSPLRREGMETQYF.